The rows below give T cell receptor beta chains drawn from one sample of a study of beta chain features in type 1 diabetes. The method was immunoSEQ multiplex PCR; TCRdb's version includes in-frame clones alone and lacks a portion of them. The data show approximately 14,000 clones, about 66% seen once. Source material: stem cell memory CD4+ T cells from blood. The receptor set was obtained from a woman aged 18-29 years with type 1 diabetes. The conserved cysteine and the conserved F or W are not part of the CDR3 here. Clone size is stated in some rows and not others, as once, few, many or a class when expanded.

CDR3 protein: ASSSHGRPNSPLH
clone size: -
V gene: TRBV6-5
CDR3 length: 13

CDR3 protein: AIRDQTGAAEQY
clone size: -
V gene: TRBV10-3
CDR3 length: 12

CDR3 protein: ASRPSGQGSNEKLF
clone size: once
V gene: TRBV28
CDR3 length: 14

CDR3 protein: ASSFGRGKD
clone size: once
V gene: TRBV11-2
CDR3 length: 9

CDR3 protein: ASSQAGGSDTGELF
clone size: few
V gene: TRBV4-3
CDR3 length: 14

CDR3 protein: AWTPDRLREAF
clone size: -
V gene: TRBV30
CDR3 length: 11

CDR3 protein: AISEGLSYEQY
clone size: -
V gene: TRBV10-3
CDR3 length: 11

CDR3 protein: SATGAGGTDTQY
clone size: -
V gene: TRBV29-1
CDR3 length: 12

CDR3 protein: ASRWAPSTDTQY
clone size: -
V gene: TRBV6-1
CDR3 length: 12

CDR3 protein: ASRMGTGPRSYNEQF
clone size: -
V gene: TRBV28
CDR3 length: 15

CDR3 protein: SARGTSGSTEQF
clone size: few
V gene: TRBV29-1
CDR3 length: 12

CDR3 protein: ASRMSGGPDTQY
clone size: few
V gene: TRBV6-5
CDR3 length: 12

CDR3 protein: ASRQTSGVQETQY
clone size: -
V gene: TRBV5-4
CDR3 length: 13

CDR3 protein: ASSEMGGRFYGYT
clone size: -
V gene: TRBV19
CDR3 length: 13

CDR3 protein: ASSSLTSGRRTYEQY
clone size: -
V gene: TRBV5-5
CDR3 length: 15

CDR3 protein: ASSLDIPEAF
clone size: few
V gene: TRBV7-2
CDR3 length: 10

CDR3 protein: SAPDSYEQY
clone size: -
V gene: TRBV20-1
CDR3 length: 9

CDR3 protein: ASSLATYNEQF
clone size: few
V gene: TRBV7-9
CDR3 length: 11

CDR3 protein: ASSLNSEIYEQY
clone size: once
V gene: TRBV5-1
CDR3 length: 12

CDR3 protein: ASSFLDAGGHEQF
clone size: -
V gene: TRBV28
CDR3 length: 13

CDR3 protein: ASSLVAGQGRLNTEAF
clone size: -
V gene: TRBV7-8
CDR3 length: 16

CDR3 protein: ASSGQGPNYGYT
clone size: -
V gene: TRBV6-6
CDR3 length: 12

CDR3 protein: ASSQTISDRVHEQY
clone size: -
V gene: TRBV11-2
CDR3 length: 14

CDR3 protein: ASSEAWSPGTSAYNEQF
clone size: -
V gene: TRBV6-1
CDR3 length: 17

CDR3 protein: ASSKGRGTNNEQF
clone size: few
V gene: TRBV2
CDR3 length: 13

CDR3 protein: ATMTGIYGYT
clone size: -
V gene: TRBV6-5
CDR3 length: 10

CDR3 protein: ASSLGGSNYGYT
clone size: -
V gene: TRBV7-8
CDR3 length: 12

CDR3 protein: ASSYGDEQY
clone size: few
V gene: TRBV6-6
CDR3 length: 9